This passage covers 15 T cell receptor beta chains from one sample sequenced in a study of identical twins. TCRdb reprocessed the 5' RACE reads via MiXCR and lists one record per CDR3 protein. Here the sample spans around 490,000 distinct CDR3 sequences, around 20% being singletons. In addition, the sample was reused for a study of yellow fever vaccine responses in identical twins.

Sequencing was done on a sample of CD4+ T cells sorted from blood. The receptor source for this set is a woman aged 18-29 years in good health.

This clonotype occurred many times. The J gene is TRBJ1-1, the V gene TRBV4-1, with D tentatively TRBD1 (5 bases). Per the germline V gene, CDR1 is MGHRA and CDR2 is YSYEKL. The CDR3 is made up of 14 amino acids. Trimming shortened V by 0 bases and J by 4 bases, and 9 bases separated the two germline ends. CDR3 region: CASSQDGGTTEAFF. The CDR3 nucleotides read TGCGCCAGCAGCCAAGATGGAGGGACCACTGAAGCTTTCTTT.

This sequence joins TRBV12-3 or TRBV12-4 and TRBJ2-6; TRBD1 matches 9 bases. The V gene end was trimmed by 6 bases and the J gene end by 1 base; junction bases not matched to a gene: 7. The CDR3 contains 17 residues. The CDR3 sequence: CASSRDRVLSGANVLTF. CDR3 coding DNA: TGTGCCAGCAGCCGGGACAGGGTCTTATCTGGGGCCAACGTCCTGACTTTC.

J is TRBJ2-3 and V is TRBV5-1; D may be TRBD1 (7 bases). CDR1 SGHRS and CDR2 YFSETQ come from the germline V gene. V was pared by 4 bases and J by 7 bases, with 19 bases between. The CDR3 contains 15 residues. Here the CDR3 DNA reads TGCGCCAGCAGCGTCCCGGGACAGCGGGTAAATACGCAGTATTTT. It yields the protein CASSVPGQRVNTQYF.

This clonotype was detected only a few times. The genes are TRBV5-1 and TRBJ2-1, with 7 bases identical to TRBD1. Trimming took 1 base from V and 6 from J; bases not matched to a gene: 4. This CDR3 comprises 14 residues. CDR1 SGHRS and CDR2 YFSETQ come from the germline V gene. The CDR3, as DNA: TGCGCCAGCAGCTTGACACAGGGGAGCAATGAGCAGTTCTTC. This translates into CASSLTQGSNEQFF.

The V gene is TRBV10-3, the J gene TRBJ2-7; TRBD1 matches at 7 bases. V lost 4 bases, J lost 4 bases, and 4 bases stayed unmatched. The CDR3 loop spans 13 amino acids. Germline-derived CDR1 and CDR2 are ENHRY and SYGVKD. This CDR3 is CAISGIQGYEQYF. The DNA for the CDR3 is TGTGCCATCAGTGGGATACAGGGGTACGAGCAGTACTTC.

This clonotype was counted ten times or more. V is TRBV20-1 and J is TRBJ2-7; perhaps TRBD2 as D (6 bases). Germline assignment: CDR1 DFQATT and CDR2 SNEGSKA (reference sequence). V was cut by 6 bases and J by 5 bases, with 17 bases left in between. The CDR3 extends over 13 amino acids. This chain's CDR3 is CSAVQGLNNEQYV. The CDR3, as DNA: TGCAGTGCCGTCCAGGGACTCAATAACGAGCAGTACGTC.

This chain links TRBV7-8 with TRBJ1-5; possibly TRBD1 for D (5 bases). Trimming removed 3 bases at V and 6 bases at J, with 21 bases between. CDR1 and CDR2 from the germline V gene are SGHVS and FQNEAQ. The CDR3 has 17 amino acids. The DNA of the CDR3 is TGTGCCAGCAGCTTTTATCCCAACAGGATCGAAGGTCAGCCCCAGCATTTT. Translation gives CASSFYPNRIEGQPQHF.

This clonotype has a handful of counts. The V and J genes are TRBV21-1 and TRBJ2-2; whether TRBD1, the table's D call, matches the DNA was not checked. TRBV21-1 is noted as a pseudogene. The CDR3 totals 15 residues. The CDR3 DNA is TGTGCCACTCAAAGAAGGGGGCGAGGCACCGGGGAGCTGTTTTTT. This encodes CATQRRGRGTGELFF.

This clonotype was counted ten times or more. The rearrangement joins TRBV7-8 to TRBJ2-7; D gene unclear. CDR3 length: 15 residues. Trimming took 1 base from V and 0 from J, leaving 10 bases between them. CDR1 and CDR2 (germline): SGHVS, FQNEAQ. This chain's CDR3 is CASSLVGDSSYEQYF. CDR3 sequence (DNA): TGTGCCAGCAGCTTAGTCGGAGATAGCTCCTACGAGCAGTACTTC.

The rearrangement joins TRBV19 to TRBJ2-3; 9 bases match TRBD1. The length of the CDR3 is 16 residues. V gave up 2 bases and J gave up 0 bases; unmatched junction bases: 3. In germline, CDR1 is LNHDA, CDR2 SQIVND (reference sequence). The CDR3 sequence is CASSISGQGSTDTQYF. CDR3 DNA: TGTGCCAGTAGTATATCAGGACAGGGGAGCACAGATACGCAGTATTTT.

The chain links TRBV11-1 to TRBJ2-1; TRBD2 aligns across 11 bases. Germline CDR1 is SGHAT and CDR2 is FQDESV (reference sequence). After removal of 4 bases from V and 5 bases from J, the junction contained 13 bases not matched to a gene. There are 18 residues in the CDR3. DNA for the CDR3: TGTGCCAGCAGCTCCACTAGCGGGAGTCAATCTCGGGACAATGAGCAGTTCTTC. Translation: CASSSTSGSQSRDNEQFF.

This clonotype has just a few counts. The rearrangement links TRBV12-3 or TRBV12-4 to TRBJ2-3; 12 bases match TRBD1. Trimming removed 4 bases from V and 1 base from J; junction bases left unmatched: 6. The CDR3 sequence is 17 residues long. For the CDR3, the DNA is TGTGCCAGCAGTTACGGGGGGACAGGGGGCCGCACAGATACGCAGTATTTT. The encoded protein is CASSYGGTGGRTDTQYF.

This clonotype has a handful of counts. The chain uses TRBV6-5 and TRBJ2-7; D not resolved. This CDR3 is 14 amino acids long. V was cut by 0 bases and J by 1 base, with 7 bases left in between. Germline CDR1 MNHEY, CDR2 SVGAGI. The DNA of the CDR3 is TGTGCCAGCAGTTACTCGCTAGGTTCCTACGAGCAGTACGTC. Amino acids: CASSYSLGSYEQYV.

This clonotype occurred a few times. The rearrangement links TRBV5-1 to TRBJ2-4; D is unclear. V was shortened by 0 bases and J by 2 bases, with 3 bases between the two germline ends. Germline CDR1 SGHRS, CDR2 YFSETQ. The CDR3 consists of 13 residues. The CDR3 coding sequence is TGCGCCAGCAGCTTGGATACCAAAAACATTCAGTACTTC. Translated: CASSLDTKNIQYF.

This clonotype was counted a few times. The chain's CDR3 is CASSLTQGVWETQYF. In DNA form, the CDR3 reads TGTGCCAGCAGTTTAACCCAGGGGGTATGGGAGACCCAGTACTTC. The chain is built from TRBV27 and TRBJ2-5, with 7 bases fitting TRBD1. Germline V gene lookup returns CDR1 MNHEY and CDR2 SMNVEV (reference sequence). V lost 2 bases to trimming and J lost 5 bases; unmatched junction nucleotides: 8. This CDR3 is built from 15 residues.